The TCR beta chain under discussion was sequenced for a study of blood T cell repertoires in COVID-19. Study-level background: The United States, Italy and Spain supplied acute and convalescent COVID-19 samples. Sources were T cells, B-cell-depleted T cells, or PBMCs; the material itself was cDNA or gDNA.

Germline assignment: CDR1 MDHEN and CDR2 SYDVKM. The CDR3 has 12 residues. Trimming pared 6 bases from V and 7 bases from J, leaving 9 bases between. Here immunoSEQ multiplex PCR was the method, and the copy in TCRdb shows in-frame clones only, minus some. The repertoire has 150,000 to 200,000 clones, 70% to 90% of them found once; the top ten carry about 10%. The source material was peripheral blood. The sequence came from a human donor with active or convalescent COVID-19. The donor label of this sample is uncertain. The rearrangement joins TRBV28 to TRBJ2-2, with a possible D match to TRBD2 (6 bases). The CDR3 DNA reads TGTGCCAGCAGCGCGGGGTTCGGGGAGCTGTTTTTT. As protein: CASSAGFGELFF.